The 10 T cell receptor beta chains below come from one sample, sequenced in a study of T cell responses to AZD1222 COVID-19 vaccine. The table came from immunoSEQ multiplex PCR; TCRdb's copy has only in-frame clones and leaves some out. This table has approximately 120,000 clones, approximately 88% appearing once. The sequenced sample was peripheral blood, obtained on day 0 of MenACWY control vaccination. These receptors came from an adult in good health.

This chain joins TRBV6-6 and TRBJ2-7; 9 bases agree with TRBD1. Germline CDR1 is MNHNY and CDR2 is SVGAGI (reference sequence). V shed 6 bases and J 7 bases; nucleotides not matched to a gene: 7. The CDR3 runs 13 residues. The CDR3 reads CASSSGTGKEQYF. The CDR3 DNA follows: TGTGCCAGCAGCTCCGGGACAGGGAAAGAGCAGTACTTC.

The chain is built from TRBV11-2 and TRBJ2-2; 7 positions agree with TRBD1. Trimming removed 3 bases from V and 4 bases from J; junction bases left unmatched: 14. The CDR3 totals 18 residues. Looked up from germline, CDR1 is SGHAT and CDR2 is FQNNGV. The CDR3 DNA follows: TGTGCCAGCAGCTTTCCGTCTTTTAGAGGGGGCCTCACCGGGGAGCTGTTTTTT. As protein: CASSFPSFRGGLTGELFF. The full variable domain, in which reference TRBV11-2 and TRBJ2-2 provide the parts outside the CDR3, is EAGVAQSPRYKIIEKRQSVAFWCNPISGHATLYWYQQILGQGPKLLIQFQNNGVVDDSQLPKDRFSAERLKGVDSTLKIQPAKLEDSAVYLCASSFPSFRGGLTGELFFGEGSRLTVL.

V and J are TRBV4-3 and TRBJ2-7, with 7 bases that match TRBD1. This CDR3 has 16 residues. The J segment lost 4 bases and the V segment lost 2 bases, leaving 11 bases of the junction unmatched. CDR1 and CDR2 from the germline V gene are LGHNA and YSLEER. CDR3 coding DNA: TGCGCCAGCAGCCAACTGACAGGGAAAGAATCTTACGAGCAGTACTTC. Its protein product is CASSQLTGKESYEQYF.

The CDR3 is CASSRAGGANTGELFF. DNA of the CDR3: TGTGCCAGCAGCCGGGCGGGGGGAGCGAACACCGGGGAGCTGTTTTTT. This chain joins TRBV3-1 (or the pseudogene TRBV3-2) and TRBJ2-2; 8 nucleotides agree with TRBD2. J gave up 0 bases and V 4 bases, and 4 bases lay outside the gene matches. Germline V gene sequence: CDR1 LGHDT, CDR2 YNNKEL (reference sequence). There are 16 residues in the CDR3.

The CDR3 sequence is CASSQDGTQNEKLFF. CDR3 bases: TGCGCCAGCAGCCAAGATGGGACCCAAAATGAAAAACTGTTTTTT. The chain links TRBV4-3 to TRBJ1-4; possible D gene TRBD1, 5 bases. Trimming left V 0 bases short and J 5 bases short, with 10 bases between. This CDR3 contains 15 residues. Per germline, CDR1 LGHNA and CDR2 YSLEER.

The rearrangement uses TRBV6-5 and TRBJ1-5, with D unresolved. With 10 bases removed from V and 5 bases from J, the gap between germline ends came to 6 bases. The CDR3 sequence is 10 residues long. The germline V gene encodes CDR1 MNHEY and CDR2 SVGAGI. The CDR3 loop is CATLYQPQHF. The CDR3 DNA follows: TGTGCCACCTTGTATCAGCCCCAGCATTTT.

This chain joins TRBV9 and TRBJ2-3, with 7 bases aligning to TRBD2. V shed 1 base and J 7 bases; nucleotides not matched to a gene: 6. Germline CDR1 SGDLS, CDR2 YYNGEE. The length of the CDR3 is 14 residues. The CDR3 loop reads CASSVSGTSYTQYF. CDR3 coding DNA: TGTGCCAGCAGCGTAAGCGGGACTTCTTATACGCAGTATTTT.

The chain uses TRBV6-5 and TRBJ1-1; D may be TRBD1 (6 bases). The CDR3 covers 15 residues. Looked up from germline, CDR1 is MNHEY and CDR2 is SVGAGI. With 0 bases removed from V and 4 bases from J, the gap between germline ends came to 12 bases. The CDR3 DNA sequence: TGTGCCAGCAGTTACTCGAAGGGGGTAGTCACTGAAGCTTTCTTT. This gives the protein CASSYSKGVVTEAFF.

V usage is TRBV4-3 and J usage is TRBJ2-1; 11 bases are shared with TRBD2. Germline V gives CDR1 LGHNA, CDR2 YSLEER. This CDR3 has 17 residues. Trimming cost V 1 base and J 4 bases; bases outside gene matches: 6. CDR3 loop: CASSQAVAGGLYNEQFF. As DNA, the CDR3 is TGCGCCAGCAGCCAAGCTGTAGCGGGAGGGTTGTACAATGAGCAGTTCTTC.

V is TRBV4-3 and J is TRBJ2-3; D not resolved. Germline values: CDR1 LGHNA, CDR2 YSLEER. The CDR3 totals 13 residues. V gave up 1 base and J gave up 1 base, with 3 bases separating them. The CDR3 is CASSQAGTDTQYF. As DNA, the CDR3 is TGCGCCAGCAGCCAAGCGGGCACAGATACGCAGTATTTT.